Below are 24 T cell receptor beta chains sequenced from a single sample in a study of T cells in Graves' hyperthyroidism and ophthalmopathy. Amplified regions were TCR beta CDR3 sequences from RNA transcripts. First-round RT-PCR targeting the TCR CDR3 was performed with the HTBI primer set. Each CDR3 protein gets one entry after TCRdb re-called the multiplex PCR reads with MiXCR. The table shows about 270,000 distinct CDR3 sequences, with 25% occurring only once. Sequences were obtained from blood. The source of these receptors is a man aged 35 to 55 with Graves' hyperthyroidism that later progressed to Graves' ophthalmopathy.

In its sample, this clonotype was seen many times. This chain joins TRBV19 and TRBJ2-5, with 7 bases matching TRBD1. The CDR3 has 14 amino acids. Germline V gene lookup returns CDR1 LNHDA and CDR2 SQIVND (reference sequence). V dropped 7 bases and J dropped 5; count of bases not matched to a gene: 10. The CDR3 DNA reads TGTGCCAGTAAGGGGGCGGGCGGGTCGGAGACCCAGTACTTC. It translates to CASKGAGGSETQYF.

The chain joins TRBV7-2 to TRBJ1-2; TRBD1 matches 9 bases. V shed 5 bases, J shed 6 bases, and the junction held 10 bases outside the gene matches. Germline V lookup: CDR1 SGHTA, CDR2 FQGNSA. The CDR3 sequence is 15 residues long. This CDR3 reads CASSSRDRASHGYTF. CDR3 in DNA: TGTGCCAGCAGCAGCCGGGACAGGGCGAGTCATGGCTACACCTTC.

This clonotype was observed many times. This rearrangement joins TRBV12-5 to TRBJ1-1; no clear D gene. Trimming pared 3 bases from V and 8 bases from J, leaving 7 bases between. The CDR3 is made up of 11 amino acids. From germline, CDR1 is LGHNT and CDR2 FRNRAP. DNA for the CDR3: TGTGCTAGTGGTTTCGGAAGCGAAGCTTTCTTT. The encoded protein is CASGFGSEAFF. The whole variable domain, remainder taken from reference TRBV12-5 and TRBJ1-1, is DARVTQTPRHKVTEMGQEVTMRCQPILGHNTVFWYRQTMMQGLELLAYFRNRAPLDDSGMPKDRFSAEMPDATLATLKIQPSEPRDSAVYFCASGFGSEAFFGQGTRLTVV.

The rearrangement joins TRBV12-3 or TRBV12-4 to TRBJ2-2, with 12 bases fitting TRBD2. The CDR3 runs 17 residues. Trimming removed 5 bases from V and 0 bases from J; junction bases left unmatched: 4. CDR3 in DNA: TGTGCCAGCAGTCCCTGGACTAGCGGGACGAACACCGGGGAGCTGTTTTTT. Its protein is CASSPWTSGTNTGELFF.

This clonotype was observed at least ten times. The chain employs TRBV7-9 and TRBJ1-1, with D unresolved. CDR1 and CDR2 (germline): SEHNR, FQNEAQ (reference sequence). The CDR3 has 13 residues. Trimming cost V 0 bases and J 1 base, with 3 bases left between them. The chain's CDR3 is CASSLAGNTEAFF. In DNA, the CDR3 is TGTGCCAGCAGCTTAGCAGGGAACACTGAAGCTTTCTTT.

About this clonotype: This may arise from a read error, as a much more abundant clone is one base away. V usage is TRBV19 and J usage is TRBJ1-1; 7 bases line up with TRBD1. This CDR3 region has 14 residues. V lost 8 bases, J lost 4 bases, and 10 bases stayed unmatched. From germline, CDR1 is LNHDA and CDR2 SQIVND (reference sequence). DNA for the CDR3: TGTGCCAGTGGTCGTCAGGGGGTCGTCACTGAAGCTTTCTTT. It translates to CASGRQGVVTEAFF.

This clonotype was counted ten times or more. The rearrangement uses TRBV3-1 and TRBJ2-7; D may be TRBD1 (6 bases). CDR3 length: 13 amino acids. Trimming removed 0 bases at V and 5 bases at J, with 8 bases between. From germline, CDR1 is LGHDT and CDR2 YNNKEL (reference sequence). The CDR3 spells CASSQDGGHEQYF. The CDR3 DNA reads as TGTGCCAGCAGCCAAGATGGGGGCCACGAGCAGTACTTC.

This clonotype has a count of ten or more. The chain has TRBV27 and TRBJ1-5; D perhaps matches TRBD1 (6 bases). CDR3 length: 13 amino acids. Trimming stripped 5 bases from V and 7 bases from J, with 12 bases between. Germline lookup yields CDR1 MNHEY and CDR2 SMNVEV (reference sequence). CDR3 in amino acids: CASSGGRRQPQHF. The CDR3 bases are TGTGCCAGCAGTGGGGGGCGAAGGCAGCCCCAGCATTTT.

This clonotype was counted many times. V and J are TRBV20-1 and TRBJ1-3; D unclear. Germline V CDR1 and CDR2: DFQATT, SNEGSKA (reference sequence). Trimming removed 6 bases from V and 4 bases from J, with 10 bases in between. The CDR3 loop spans 12 amino acids. CDR3 sequence reads: CSAPSDGNTIYF. In DNA, the CDR3 is TGCAGTGCCCCTTCAGACGGAAACACCATATATTTT.

This clonotype was counted ten times or more. With a much larger clone just one base away, this may be a read error. V usage is TRBV2 and J usage is TRBJ1-2; D remains ambiguous. The CDR3 runs to 13 residues. Germline loops: CDR1 SNHLY, CDR2 FYNNEI. The CDR3 sequence is CASGDQVDYGYTF. CDR3 bases: TGTGCCAGCGGTGATCAGGTCGACTATGGCTACACCTTC.

The rearrangement uses TRBV20-1 and TRBJ2-7; a weak D match, TRBD1 (8 bases). In germline, CDR1 is DFQATT, CDR2 SNEGSKA (reference sequence). The CDR3 consists of 14 residues. Trimming cost V 5 bases and J 5 bases, with 19 bases left between them. CDR3 residues: CSAYRQGAGDEQYF. CDR3 DNA sequence: TGCAGTGCTTATCGTCAGGGGGCGGGAGACGAGCAGTACTTC.

The V and J genes are TRBV18 and TRBJ1-2; 9 bases fit TRBD1. Germline CDR1 reads KGHSH; CDR2 reads LQKENI. The CDR3 has 15 amino acids. V lost 2 bases to trimming and J lost 4 bases; unmatched junction nucleotides: 5. DNA of the CDR3: TGTGCCAGCTCACCAGGGGACAGGGCAGTCTATGGCTACACCTTC. Translating it yields CASSPGDRAVYGYTF.

The sample holds many counts of this clonotype. This chain links TRBV7-8 with TRBJ2-6, with a weak D call TRBD1 (5 bases). V was trimmed by 6 bases and J by 0 bases, leaving 15 bases between them. The CDR3 contains 17 residues. Germline loops: CDR1 SGHVS, CDR2 FQNEAQ. The CDR3 reads CASRSETVLSGANVLTF. The CDR3 DNA sequence: TGTGCCAGCAGGTCCGAGACAGTCCTCTCTGGGGCCAACGTCCTGACTTTC.

V gene TRBV20-1 combines with J gene TRBJ2-7; D tentatively fits TRBD1 or TRBD2 (5 bases each). The ends were cut back, 6 bases at V and 0 bases at J, with 15 bases in the middle. The germline CDR1 and CDR2 sequences are DFQATT and SNEGSKA (reference sequence). This CDR3 spans 14 amino acids. The CDR3 DNA reads TGCAGTGCGAACCGGGACGGCTACTCCTACGAGCAGTACTTC. Protein: CSANRDGYSYEQYF.

This clonotype was recorded only once. The DNA of the CDR3 is TGTCTCACAATAGGGGGCGGAGGCAATCAGCCCCAGCATTTT. It specifies CLTIGGGGNQPQHF. The chain joins TRBV28 to TRBJ1-5, with 7 bases lining up with TRBD1. This CDR3 has 14 residues. Germline values: CDR1 MDHEN, CDR2 SYDVKM.

This sequence joins TRBV7-6 and TRBJ1-3; D unresolved. The CDR3 spans 16 residues. Trimming removed 3 bases from V and 4 bases from J, with 16 bases in between. Per the germline V gene, CDR1 is SGHVS and CDR2 is FNYEAQ. CDR3 in DNA: TGTGCCAGCAGCTTCTTTAGGGAAGCGAAAGGAAACACCATATATTTT. Protein: CASSFFREAKGNTIYF.

At least ten counts were recorded for this clonotype. The chain uses TRBV13 and TRBJ2-7; either TRBD1 or TRBD2 may supply D (5 bases each). The CDR3 runs to 13 residues. From germline, CDR1 is PRHDT and CDR2 FYEKMQ (reference sequence). V was shortened by 7 bases and J by 8 bases, with 18 bases between the two germline ends. The DNA of the CDR3 is TGTGCCAGCACCATGGGACGGATAGGAAAGCAGTACTTC. The encoded protein is CASTMGRIGKQYF.

The genes are TRBV12-3 or TRBV12-4 and TRBJ1-1; tentatively, D is TRBD1 (6 bases). The CDR3 consists of 14 residues. V gave up 7 bases and J gave up 6 bases, with 18 bases separating them. For the CDR3, the DNA is TGTGCCAGCACCATCGACAGGCTTAGCGCTGAAGCTTTCTTT. It codes for CASTIDRLSAEAFF.

This clonotype was picked up many times. The J gene is TRBJ2-1, the V gene TRBV12-3 or TRBV12-4; 7 nucleotides align to TRBD2. After removal of 7 bases from V and 5 bases from J, the junction contained 17 bases not matched to a gene. The CDR3 is made up of 17 amino acids. The CDR3 loop is CASNPGTTSKMDNEQFF. In DNA form, the CDR3 reads TGTGCCAGCAATCCTGGGACTACCTCAAAGATGGACAATGAGCAGTTCTTC.

Many counts were recorded for this clonotype. The gene calls are TRBV7-9 and TRBJ2-2; D remains unclear. V dropped 4 bases and J dropped 1 base, with 10 bases sitting between them. The CDR3 has 15 residues. Germline assignment: CDR1 SEHNR and CDR2 FQNEAQ (reference sequence). CDR3 protein: CASSSGSLNTGELFF. In DNA, the CDR3 is TGTGCCAGCAGCTCCGGCAGTTTGAACACCGGGGAGCTGTTTTTT.

This clonotype was counted only a few times. The chain joins TRBV18 to TRBJ2-2, with D possibly TRBD2 on 6 matching bases. This CDR3 has 15 residues. V shed 3 bases and J shed 7 bases, with 15 bases lying between them. Germline loops: CDR1 KGHSH, CDR2 LQKENI. The CDR3 DNA sequence: TGTGCCAGCTCACCCGGGACTGGAGGGATCGGGGAGCTGTTTTTT. It codes for CASSPGTGGIGELFF.

The sample holds a few counts of this clonotype. The chain uses TRBV6-5 and TRBJ1-3, with D possibly being TRBD1 (6 bases). The CDR3 extends over 16 amino acids. The germline V and J ends were trimmed by 5 bases and 0 bases, with 14 bases remaining between them. Germline V gene lookup returns CDR1 MNHEY and CDR2 SVGAGI. The CDR3 DNA is TGTGCCAGCAGTCGCCAACAGGGAAGCTCTGGAAACACCATATATTTT. Amino acids: CASSRQQGSSGNTIYF.

There are many counts of this clonotype. This clone may be a read error of a much larger clone one base away. This chain connects TRBV12-3 or TRBV12-4 to TRBJ1-2, with D hard to call. This CDR3 spans 13 amino acids. Trimming left V 3 bases short and J 2 bases short, with 7 bases between. CDR3 protein: CASSLTRNYGYTF. The DNA of the CDR3 is TGTGCCAGCAGTTTGACAAGAAACTATGGCTACACCTTC.

The sample holds many counts of this clonotype. The chain's CDR3 is CSVEPGTDQETQYF. The CDR3 DNA reads TGCAGCGTTGAACCCGGGACAGACCAAGAGACCCAGTACTTC. The chain uses TRBV29-1 and TRBJ2-5; TRBD1 agrees at 7 bases. V gave up 2 bases and J gave up 0 bases; unmatched junction bases: 3. CDR3 length: 14 residues. CDR1 and CDR2 (germline): SQVTM, ANQGSEA.